These T cell receptor beta chains were read from a single sample in a study of shared clonotypes between healthy human individuals. This table comes from immunoSEQ multiplex PCR, and its TCRdb copy is limited to in-frame clones, with some not included. The table has 2 million to 2.5 million clones, roughly 93% seen once. Sequencing used naive CD4+ T cells from PBMCs. The receptors here all came from a man between 18 and 29 years old in good health. Some clones in this sample may be carry-over from other donors' samples. CDR3s include the opening cysteine and the closing phenylalanine or tryptophan. A D gene is named only where the DNA matches it firmly. The size field is filled for only some rows; it gives once, few, many or a size class.

CDR3,DNA,V,length,J,size,D
CSVEKREGRETQYF,TGCAGCGTTGAAAAGCGGGAGGGCCGGGAGACCCAGTACTTC,TRBV29-1,14,TRBJ2-5,NA,TRBD2
CASSFGSGGSSYEQYF,TGTGCCAGCAGTTTCGGGAGCGGGGGGAGCTCCTACGAGCAGTACTTC,TRBV28,16,TRBJ2-7,NA,TRBD2
CASSFILADTQYF,TGTGCCAGCAGTTTTATCTTGGCGGATACGCAGTATTTT,TRBV7-2,13,TRBJ2-3,NA,NA
CASSLSTALTEQYF,TGTGCCAGCAGTTTATCAACGGCGCTCACCGAGCAGTACTTC,TRBV6-6,14,TRBJ2-7,NA,NA
CASSLTSGPTQYF,TGTGCCAGTAGTTTGACTAGCGGGCCCACGCAGTATTTT,TRBV19,13,TRBJ2-3,NA,TRBD2
CASSRHQLAANEQFF,TGTGCCAGCAGCCGACACCAACTAGCGGCCAATGAGCAGTTCTTC,TRBV11-3,15,TRBJ2-1,once,TRBD2
CASSLEGTNNQPQHF,TGCGCCAGCAGCTTGGAAGGGACCAACAATCAGCCCCAGCATTTT,TRBV5-1,15,TRBJ1-5,NA,NA
CASSLSRTGGQETQYF,TGTGCCAGCAGTTTAAGCCGAACAGGGGGCCAAGAGACCCAGTACTTC,TRBV27,16,TRBJ2-5,NA,TRBD1
CASSLAWAGANTEAFF,TGCGCCAGCAGCTTGGCCTGGGCAGGCGCAAACACTGAAGCTTTCTTT,TRBV5-1,16,TRBJ1-1,NA,NA
CASGENGLAGNEQFF,TGTGCCAGCGGTGAAAACGGACTAGCGGGTAATGAGCAGTTCTTC,TRBV28,15,TRBJ2-1,NA,TRBD2
CASSLKRRGETQYF,TGCGCCAGCAGCTTGAAGCGGAGGGGGGAGACCCAGTACTTC,TRBV5-1,14,TRBJ2-5,NA,NA
CASRRERGGELFF,TGTGCCAGCAGGCGGGAGAGGGGCGGGGAGCTGTTTTTT,TRBV2,13,TRBJ2-2,few,TRBD2
CASSLLGGANTGELFF,TGTGCCAGCAGCTTACTGGGGGGCGCGAACACCGGGGAGCTGTTTTTT,TRBV7-7,16,TRBJ2-2,NA,NA
CASSVIAAGNTIYF,TGTGCCAGCAGCGTAATAGCAGCTGGAAACACCATATATTTT,TRBV9,14,TRBJ1-3,NA,NA
CAWSAGAGIETQYF,TGTGCCTGGAGCGCAGGGGCCGGGATAGAGACCCAGTACTTC,TRBV30,14,TRBJ2-5,NA,NA
CASSYFRNTEAFF,TGTGCCAGCAGTTACTTCAGGAACACTGAAGCTTTCTTT,TRBV5-6,13,TRBJ1-1,NA,NA
CASSPAAADGGYEQYF,TGTGCCAGCAGTCCCGCGGCGGCGGACGGGGGCTACGAGCAGTACTTC,TRBV28,16,TRBJ2-7,NA,NA
CASSYNGQGGNSPLHF,TGTGCCAGCAGTTACAACGGACAGGGAGGGAATTCACCCCTCCACTTT,TRBV6-5,16,TRBJ1-6,NA,TRBD1
CASSTLKKTKNGTDTQYF,TGTGCCAGCAGCACCCTAAAAAAAACTAAGAACGGCACAGATACGCAGTATTTT,TRBV7-9,18,TRBJ2-3,NA,NA
CASSQPGQGNGYTF,TGCGCCAGCAGCCAACCCGGACAGGGGAATGGCTACACCTTC,TRBV4-1,14,TRBJ1-2,NA,TRBD1
CASTYLREQFF,TGTGCCAGTACTTATTTACGGGAGCAGTTCTTC,TRBV19,11,TRBJ2-1,NA,NA
CASSRASGTAYNEQFF,TGCGCCAGCAGTAGGGCTAGCGGGACTGCCTACAATGAGCAGTTCTTC,TRBV5-1,16,TRBJ2-1,NA,TRBD2
CASSLAGMTDTQYF,TGTGCCAGCTCCCTAGCGGGGATGACAGATACGCAGTATTTT,TRBV27,14,TRBJ2-3,NA,TRBD2
CASSYSGTGGPTEAFF,TGTGCCAGCAGTTACTCCGGGACAGGGGGCCCCACTGAAGCTTTCTTT,TRBV6-5,16,TRBJ1-1,NA,TRBD1
CASSVDRGNQPQHF,TGTGCCAGCAGCGTGGACCGGGGCAATCAGCCCCAGCATTTT,TRBV9,14,TRBJ1-5,NA,NA
CASSPVAGPYNEQFF,TGTGCCAGCTCACCAGTAGCGGGGCCTTACAATGAGCAGTTCTTC,TRBV18,15,TRBJ2-1,NA,TRBD2
CASTWEKGANGYTF,TGTGCCAGCACCTGGGAAAAGGGTGCGAATGGCTACACCTTC,TRBV2,14,TRBJ1-2,few,NA
CASSPFNRGATNEKLFF,TGTGCCAGCTCACCATTTAACAGGGGGGCAACTAATGAAAAACTGTTTTTT,TRBV18,17,TRBJ1-4,NA,TRBD1
CASSDPYSGRGRNSPLHF,TGTGCCAGCAGCGACCCTTACAGCGGGCGGGGACGAAATTCACCCCTCCACTTT,TRBV7-2,18,TRBJ1-6,NA,NA
CASSQGLNYEQYF,TGCGCCAGCAGCCAAGGACTGAACTACGAGCAGTACTTC,TRBV5-1,13,TRBJ2-7,NA,NA
CASSPPGLALGNEQFF,TGTGCCAGCTCTCCGCCGGGACTAGCGTTGGGGAATGAGCAGTTCTTC,TRBV18,16,TRBJ2-1,NA,TRBD2
CASNRDGTPPRYNEQFF,TGTGCCAGCAACCGGGACGGCACTCCCCCGCGGTACAATGAGCAGTTCTTC,TRBV28,17,TRBJ2-1,NA,NA
CASSPTLTGEQYF,TGTGCCAGCAGCCCCACACTAACGGGCGAGCAGTACTTC,TRBV7-6,13,TRBJ2-7,NA,NA
CASNSEGHTIYF,TGTGCCAGCAATTCGGAGGGTCACACCATATATTTT,TRBV2,12,TRBJ1-3,few,NA
CASSIGSTGSGNTIYF,TGTGCCAGTAGTATCGGATCGACAGGGTCTGGAAACACCATATATTTT,TRBV19,16,TRBJ1-3,NA,TRBD1
CASSLGDPSYNEQFF,TGCGCCAGCAGCTTGGGGGACCCATCCTACAATGAGCAGTTCTTC,TRBV5-1,15,TRBJ2-1,NA,NA
CASSFFYRPNYGYTF,TGTGCCAGCAGCTTTTTTTACAGGCCTAACTATGGCTACACCTTC,TRBV7-9,15,TRBJ1-2,NA,NA
CASSSTWGASGANVLTF,TGTGCCAGTAGTTCCACCTGGGGTGCTTCTGGGGCCAACGTCCTGACTTTC,TRBV19,17,TRBJ2-6,NA,NA
CASSLGTGYSAEAFF,TGCGCCAGCAGCCTCGGGACAGGGTATTCGGCTGAAGCTTTCTTT,TRBV5-1,15,TRBJ1-1,NA,TRBD1
CASSRGLPSYNEQFF,TGTGCCAGTAGTAGGGGTCTACCTTCCTACAATGAGCAGTTCTTC,TRBV19,15,TRBJ2-1,NA,NA
CASSLAMVSTANYGYTF,TGTGCCAGCAGCTTAGCGATGGTCTCGACGGCTAACTATGGCTACACCTTC,TRBV7-2,17,TRBJ1-2,NA,NA
CASSIRTPPGEQYF,TGTGCCAGCAGTATTCGGACCCCTCCGGGCGAGCAGTACTTC,TRBV28,14,TRBJ2-7,NA,NA
CASSYAGQGVGEQYF,TGTGCCAGCAGTTACGCGGGACAGGGAGTAGGGGAGCAGTACTTC,TRBV6-6,15,TRBJ2-7,NA,TRBD1
CAWSGPLTGNTIYF,TGTGCCTGGAGTGGGCCGCTGACGGGAAACACCATATATTTT,TRBV30,14,TRBJ1-3,NA,NA
CASSEARQGVGELFF,TGTGCCAGCAGTGAAGCGCGGCAGGGGGTCGGGGAGCTGTTTTTT,TRBV6-1,15,TRBJ2-2,NA,TRBD1
CATSRDVGTKDGEQFF,TGTGCCACCAGCAGAGACGTCGGGACGAAAGATGGGGAGCAGTTCTTC,TRBV15,16,TRBJ2-1,NA,NA
CAWRLDTYNEQFF,TGTGCCTGGAGGTTGGACACCTACAATGAGCAGTTCTTC,TRBV30,13,TRBJ2-1,once,NA
CASSLLGVGTEAFF,TGTGCCAGCAGCTTACTGGGCGTAGGGACTGAAGCTTTCTTT,TRBV7-3,14,TRBJ1-1,NA,NA
CASTFLRRDSYNEQFF,TGTGCCAGCACCTTTCTACGACGAGACTCCTACAATGAGCAGTTCTTC,TRBV11-2,16,TRBJ2-1,NA,NA
CSVDSGAETQYF,TGCAGCGTTGATTCCGGGGCAGAGACCCAGTACTTC,TRBV29-1,12,TRBJ2-5,NA,NA